The sequence of this TCR beta chain was determined in a study of tumor-infiltrating lymphocytes in primary liver carcinoma. CDR1 is LGHNT and CDR2 is FRNRAP in the germline V gene. CDR3 length equals 13 residues. The authors made TCR beta cDNA from roughly 480 ng total RNA with a constant-region primer. Slightly modified ARM-PCR with three nested multiplex PCR rounds yielded TCR beta libraries. TRBV1-TRBV30 forward and Cbeta reverse primers drove the first two roughly 9-cycle rounds. TCRdb re-called the multiplex PCR reads with MiXCR, one entry per CDR3 protein. The sample records roughly 120,000 distinct CDR3 sequences, 64% being singletons. Only a few counts were recorded for this clonotype. A much larger clone lies one base from this, so it may be a read error. From 20-30 mg of unsorted bulk tissue, DNA and RNA were co-extracted together. Surgical resection was used to treat these primary liver carcinoma patients.

V gene TRBV12-5 combines with J gene TRBJ1-1, with D unresolved. The clonotype comes from a woman aged 60-70 years with primary liver carcinoma and hepatitis B virus infection. Sequences were obtained from liver tumor tissue from sampling region 3. Described subset: tumor region T3, left-lateral pole. The chain's CDR3 is CASGSQMNTGAFF. DNA of the CDR3: TGTGCTAGTGGTTCTCAGATGAACACTGGAGCTTTCTTT.